Following are 14 T cell receptor beta chains from one sample sequenced in a study of shared clonotypes between healthy human individuals. Repertoires were generated with immunoSEQ multiplex PCR, while TCRdb's copy carries only in-frame clones and drops some. The sample carries about 2.1 million clones, just over 90% recorded once. Positive CCR7 selection of CD45RO-negative cells yielded the naive CD8 cells, and terminally differentiated effector memory CD45RA+ cells were excluded. Source material: naive CD8+ T cells from PBMCs. The receptors were sampled from a young man in good health. Some clones in this sample may be carry-over from other donors' samples.

This sequence joins TRBV6-5 and TRBJ1-5; tentative D call: TRBD1 (6 bases). The germline gives CDR1 MNHEY, CDR2 SVGAGI. There are 14 residues in the CDR3. The germline V and J ends were trimmed by 6 bases and 7 bases, with 16 bases remaining between them. CDR3 DNA: TGTGCCAGCAGCTCCACCGCGGGGGGCCAGCCCCAGCATTTT. This sequence encodes CASSSTAGGQPQHF.

The chain couples TRBV28 to TRBJ2-1; D is possibly TRBD2 (6 bases). This CDR3 has 19 amino acids. The germline gives CDR1 MDHEN, CDR2 SYDVKM. The V end was cut by 3 bases, the J end by 4 bases, with 25 bases between. CDR3 in amino acids: CASSFVGLPTEGKYNEQFF. DNA of the CDR3: TGTGCCAGCAGTTTCGTTGGACTACCAACGGAGGGGAAGTACAATGAGCAGTTCTTC.

This chain uses TRBV10-1 with TRBJ2-7; D not resolved. The CDR3 runs to 12 residues. Germline-derived CDR1 and CDR2 are WNHNN and SYGVQD (reference sequence). The V gene lost 6 bases and the J gene lost 2 bases, with 8 bases spanning the gap. Here the CDR3 DNA reads TGCGCCAGCAGCGAGAATACCTACGAGCAGTACTTC. Its translation: CASSENTYEQYF.

The CDR3 DNA follows: TGTGCCAGCAGCCATACGGGACAGAAAGATCAGCCCCAGCATTTT. Protein sequence: CASSHTGQKDQPQHF. The V call is TRBV7-9, the J call TRBJ1-5; 7 nucleotides agree with TRBD1. J was trimmed by 5 bases and V by 5 bases; bases with no gene match: 9. The CDR3 is made up of 15 amino acids. Germline V gives CDR1 SEHNR, CDR2 FQNEAQ (reference sequence).

About this clone: Other DNA sequences in the sample encode the same CDR3. The chain joins TRBV9 to TRBJ2-7; the D is unclear. CDR1 and CDR2 (germline): SGDLS, YYNGEE. This CDR3 is built from 15 residues. Trimming removed 0 bases at V and 0 bases at J, with 10 bases between. This CDR3 is CASSVGAGSSYEQYF. DNA of the CDR3: TGTGCCAGCAGCGTAGGCGCCGGCAGCTCCTACGAGCAGTACTTC.

Only one count was recorded for this clone. The V call is TRBV7-2, the J call TRBJ2-3; 7 bases line up with TRBD2. V was clipped by 0 bases and J by 0 bases; unmatched bases: 18. This CDR3 is 21 amino acids long. Germline V gene data show CDR1 as SGHTA and CDR2 as FQGNSA. CDR3 sequence reads: CASSLAAGEGLRSHSTDTQYF. The DNA of the CDR3 is TGTGCCAGCAGCTTAGCTGCGGGAGAAGGGCTACGGTCGCACAGCACAGATACGCAGTATTTT.

The chain links TRBV7-8 to TRBJ1-5; TRBD1 is a possible D gene (5 bases). The CDR3 length is 15 residues. Trimming removed 5 bases from V and 2 bases from J, with 13 bases in between. Germline V gene data show CDR1 as SGHVS and CDR2 as FQNEAQ. CDR3 residues: CASSPGGIGNQPQHF. CDR3 in DNA: TGTGCCAGCAGCCCCGGGGGGATTGGCAATCAGCCCCAGCATTTT. Variable domain in full (rest from reference TRBV7-8 and TRBJ1-5): GAGVSQSPRYKVAKRGQDVALRCDPISGHVSLFWYQQALGQGPEFLTYFQNEAQLDKSGLPSDRFFAERPEGSVSTLKIQRTQQEDSAVYLCASSPGGIGNQPQHFGDGTRLSIL.

In regard to this clone: In the same sample, other DNA sequences code for this CDR3. This chain uses TRBV19 with TRBJ2-7, with D hard to call. There are 12 residues in the CDR3. V lost 3 bases, J lost 0 bases, and 3 bases lay in between. The germline gives CDR1 LNHDA, CDR2 SQIVND (reference sequence). The CDR3 loop is CASSIDSYEQYF. CDR3 sequence (DNA): TGTGCCAGTAGTATCGACTCCTACGAGCAGTACTTC.

The sample holds one count of this clone. The chain joins TRBV6-1 to TRBJ2-7; 7 positions agree with TRBD2. This CDR3 contains 13 residues. The V segment lost 7 bases and the J segment 6 bases; nucleotides outside the gene matches: 9. Germline CDR1 is MNHNS and CDR2 is SASEGT. CDR3 DNA sequence: TGTGCCAGCACCCACCCGGCGGGAGCCGAGCAGTACTTC. Its translation is CASTHPAGAEQYF.

The chain joins TRBV2 to TRBJ1-2, with D hard to call. The CDR3 consists of 14 residues. Trimming left V 6 bases short and J 3 bases short, with 14 bases between. The germline V gene encodes CDR1 SNHLY and CDR2 FYNNEI. CDR3 sequence (DNA): TGTGCCAGCAGGTCAGTAGGAGGTTACTATGGCTACACCTTC. Translated, it gives CASRSVGGYYGYTF.

V usage is TRBV7-3 and J usage is TRBJ2-3; D might be TRBD2 (6 bases). Deletions cut 5 bases from V and 0 bases from J, with 15 bases between. Germline loops: CDR1 SGHTA, CDR2 FQGTGA. The CDR3 consists of 16 residues. The CDR3 sequence is CASSLRPGTSTDTQYF. In DNA form, the CDR3 reads TGTGCCAGCAGCCTCCGACCCGGGACTAGCACAGATACGCAGTATTTT. Complete variable domain (other parts from reference TRBV7-3 and TRBJ2-3): GAGVSQTPSNKVTEKGKYVELRCDPISGHTALYWYRQSLGQGPEFLIYFQGTGAADDSGLPNDRFFAVRPEGSVSTLKIQRTERGDSAVYLCASSLRPGTSTDTQYFGPGTRLTVL.

The rearrangement joins TRBV11-2 to TRBJ2-2; D might be TRBD1 or TRBD2, each matching 5 bases. Germline CDR1 SGHAT, CDR2 FQNNGV. Between the trimmed V and J ends, which lost 0 bases and 4 bases, there was a span of 12 bases. The CDR3 runs 16 residues. The CDR3 region is CASSLDSGTLTGELFF. The CDR3 DNA sequence: TGTGCCAGCAGCTTAGATTCAGGGACCCTCACCGGGGAGCTGTTTTTT.

This chain uses TRBV10-3 with TRBJ2-1; no clear D gene. Trimming left V 4 bases short and J 0 bases short, with 10 bases between. Germline V gene sequence: CDR1 ENHRY, CDR2 SYGVKD. CDR3 length: 15 amino acids. In DNA, the CDR3 is TGTGCCATCAGTGTTTGGCGGAACTCCTACAATGAGCAGTTCTTC. This sequence encodes CAISVWRNSYNEQFF.

The gene calls are TRBV7-9 and TRBJ1-4; 7 bases are a match to TRBD1. The CDR3 spans 17 residues. Germline-derived CDR1 and CDR2 are SEHNR and FQNEAQ (reference sequence). Trimming at V came to 1 base and at J to 4 bases, leaving 9 bases not matched to a gene. In DNA, the CDR3 is TGTGCCAGCAGCTTAGTCGGTACAGGGGCCCTTAATGAAAAACTGTTTTTT. This codes for CASSLVGTGALNEKLFF. Full variable domain (rest looked up from reference TRBV7-9 and TRBJ1-4): DTGVSQNPRHKITKRGQNVTFRCDPISEHNRLYWYRQTLGQGPEFLTYFQNEAQLEKSRLLSDRFSAERPKGSFSTLEIQRTEQGDSAMYLCASSLVGTGALNEKLFFGSGTQLSVL.